The TCR beta chain described here comes from a study of shared T cell receptors in the human thymus. TCRdb's copy holds only in-frame clones and misses some; the assay was immunoSEQ multiplex PCR. The repertoire holds some 760,000 clones, with approximately 85% as singletons. The V end was cut by 3 bases, the J end by 8 bases, with 16 bases between. This CDR3 region has 14 residues. The germline CDR1 and CDR2 sequences are SEHNR and FQNEAQ (reference sequence). The data also belong to a second study, concerning human thymus T cells.

Sequenced: thymocytes. This chain connects TRBV7-9 to TRBJ1-2; no clear D. This clonotype originated in a girl in the first two years of life with a congenital heart defect. The CDR3: CASSFTLKGGGYTF. For the CDR3, the DNA is TGTGCCAGCAGCTTCACGTTAAAGGGCGGGGGCTACACCTTC. The whole variable domain, remainder taken from reference TRBV7-9 and TRBJ1-2, is DTGVSQNPRHKITKRGQNVTFRCDPISEHNRLYWYRQTLGQGPEFLTYFQNEAQLEKSRLLSDRFSAERPKGSFSTLEIQRTEQGDSAMYLCASSFTLKGGGYTFGSGTRLTVV.